One and the same sample provided the 32 T cell receptor beta chains below, sequenced in a study of radiation and T cells in renal cell carcinoma. Here immunoSEQ multiplex PCR was the method, and the copy in TCRdb shows in-frame clones only, minus some. This sample has 100,000 to 150,000 clones, with 80% to 85% found just once. This sample's time point: baseline pretreatment blood. Documented treatment: 15 Gy SBRT to primary tumor, nephrectomy 4 weeks later. Sequenced here: blood, sampled from a patient whose treatment included radiotherapy and nephrectomy. These receptors were taken from a woman aged 60-75 years with renal cell carcinoma.

This chain joins TRBV6-1 and TRBJ1-1; D uncertain. Germline assignment: CDR1 MNHNS and CDR2 SASEGT. The CDR3 has 11 residues. Trimming cost V 7 bases and J 4 bases, with 7 bases left between them. The CDR3 loop reads CASKDGTEAFF. In DNA form, the CDR3 reads TGTGCCAGCAAAGATGGCACTGAAGCTTTCTTT.

V usage is TRBV14 and J usage is TRBJ2-1; tentatively, D is TRBD1 (6 bases). The CDR3 has 16 amino acids. Deletions cut 1 base from V and 6 bases from J, with 16 bases between. CDR1 and CDR2 (germline): SGHDN, FVKESK. In DNA form, the CDR3 reads TGTGCCAGCAGCCAAGGGAGCCCAGCAGGGGTCAATGAGCAGTTCTTC. Translation: CASSQGSPAGVNEQFF.

The rearrangement joins TRBV2 to TRBJ1-2; TRBD1 aligns across 9 bases. The ends lost 4 bases at V and 4 bases at J; junction bases unmatched: 4. The germline gives CDR1 SNHLY, CDR2 FYNNEI. This CDR3 is 14 amino acids long. Written as DNA, the CDR3 is TGTGCCAGCAGTGCGGACAGGGGATCCTATGGCTACACCTTC. It is translated as CASSADRGSYGYTF.

The chain joins TRBV4-1 to TRBJ1-3; perhaps TRBD1 as D (5 bases). CDR1 and CDR2 (germline): MGHRA, YSYEKL. The V end was cut by 1 base, the J end by 0 bases, with 7 bases between. The CDR3 length is 15 residues. The CDR3 is CASSQGQLSGNTIYF. DNA of the CDR3: TGCGCCAGCAGCCAAGGACAGCTCTCTGGAAACACCATATATTTT.

The rearrangement links TRBV5-1 to TRBJ2-5, with 8 bases aligning to TRBD1. Unmatched junction bases numbered 5, after V lost 3 bases and J lost 1 base. Germline loops: CDR1 SGHRS, CDR2 YFSETQ. This CDR3 has 15 residues. The CDR3 nucleotides read TGCGCCAGCAGCTCTGGACAGGGTGGCCAAGAGACCCAGTACTTC. It translates to CASSSGQGGQETQYF.

The rearrangement links TRBV5-1 to TRBJ1-1; 8 nucleotides agree with TRBD1. The germline CDR1 and CDR2 sequences are SGHRS and YFSETQ. With 0 bases clipped from V and 4 bases from J, the junction kept 11 bases outside the gene matches. The length of the CDR3 is 17 residues. The CDR3 loop reads CASSLGTGYLSATEAFF. DNA for the CDR3: TGCGCCAGCAGCTTGGGGACAGGGTACCTTTCGGCCACTGAAGCTTTCTTT.

This chain connects TRBV6-6 to TRBJ1-2; D gene unclear. Trimming cost V 6 bases and J 6 bases, with 23 bases left between them. The CDR3 is 16 amino acids. Germline CDR1 reads MNHNY; CDR2 reads SVGAGI (reference sequence). In DNA form, the CDR3 reads TGTGCCAGCAGCTATCAGACCGGGCCGAATCCCCATGGCTACACCTTC. It yields the protein CASSYQTGPNPHGYTF.

This sequence joins TRBV30 and TRBJ2-5; maybe TRBD2 (6 bases). V was clipped by 5 bases and J by 1 base, with 8 bases between them. The CDR3 is made up of 12 amino acids. Germline assignment: CDR1 GTSNPN and CDR2 SVGIG (reference sequence). In nucleotides, the CDR3 is TGTGCCTGGGGGGGGAGCCAAGAGACCCAGTACTTC. Its protein is CAWGGSQETQYF. Variable domain in full (rest from reference TRBV30 and TRBJ2-5): SQTIHQWPATLVQPVGSPLSLECTVEGTSNPNLYWYRQAAGRGLQLLFYSVGIGQISSEVPQNLSASRPQDRQFILSSKKLLLSDSGFYLCAWGGSQETQYFGPGTRLLVL.

This rearrangement joins TRBV11-2 to TRBJ2-1; D is unclear. Germline V gives CDR1 SGHAT, CDR2 FQNNGV. With 2 bases removed from V and 0 bases from J, the gap between germline ends came to 5 bases. This CDR3 spans 14 amino acids. The CDR3 reads CASSLPSSYNEQFF. The CDR3 region has the DNA TGTGCCAGCAGCTTACCTAGCTCCTACAATGAGCAGTTCTTC.

This sequence joins TRBV6-6 and TRBJ2-2, with TRBD1 identical over 8 bases. The CDR3 extends over 14 amino acids. CDR1 and CDR2 (germline): MNHNY, SVGAGI (reference sequence). J lost 7 bases, V lost 5 bases, and 6 bases had no gene match. The CDR3 sequence: CASSPRQGNGELFF. CDR3 bases: TGTGCCAGCAGTCCAAGACAGGGGAACGGGGAGCTGTTTTTT.

The CDR3 loop is CASSTGGTDTQYF. The CDR3 region has the DNA TGTGCCAGCAGCACTGGGGGCACAGATACGCAGTATTTT. J is TRBJ2-3 and V is TRBV5-6; D is uncertain. Trimming shortened V by 4 bases and J by 1 base, and 7 bases separated the two germline ends. This CDR3 is built from 13 residues. Germline assignment: CDR1 SGHDT and CDR2 YYEEEE.

This sequence joins TRBV7-3 and TRBJ2-5; 10 bases line up with TRBD1. V gave up 5 bases and J gave up 1 base; unmatched junction bases: 7. The CDR3 contains 16 residues. CDR1 is SGHTA and CDR2 is FQGTGA in the germline V gene. The CDR3, as DNA: TGTGCCAGCAGCCCCCAGGGACAGGGGAGCCAAGAGACCCAGTACTTC. It specifies CASSPQGQGSQETQYF.

The chain carries TRBV28 and TRBJ1-1; TRBD1 might be the D (5 bases). The germline V gene has CDR1 MDHEN and CDR2 SYDVKM. V shed 3 bases and J shed 4 bases, with 12 bases lying between them. The CDR3 has 14 residues. The DNA of the CDR3 is TGTGCCAGCAGTTTGGCAGGGTCGAGCACTGAAGCTTTCTTT. Protein: CASSLAGSSTEAFF.

The genes are TRBV19 and TRBJ2-3; possibly TRBD1 or TRBD2 for D (5 bases each). CDR1 and CDR2 (germline): LNHDA, SQIVND (reference sequence). Trimming removed 6 bases from V and 1 base from J, with 17 bases in between. There are 16 residues in the CDR3. The CDR3 DNA reads TGTGCCAGTAGCCCCCACCGGGACCGAGGCACAGATACGCAGTATTTT. Protein product: CASSPHRDRGTDTQYF.

The rearrangement joins TRBV14 to TRBJ2-7; D not resolved. Looked up from germline, CDR1 is SGHDN and CDR2 is FVKESK. Trimming cost V 1 base and J 0 bases, with 7 bases left between them. CDR3 length equals 14 residues. CDR3 coding DNA: TGTGCCAGCAGCCAAGTCCGTAACTCCTACGAGCAGTACTTC. This gives the protein CASSQVRNSYEQYF.

The chain employs TRBV27 and TRBJ2-1; D possibly matches TRBD1 or TRBD2 (5 bases each). Per the germline V gene, CDR1 is MNHEY and CDR2 is SMNVEV (reference sequence). Trimming cost V 0 bases and J 2 bases, with 14 bases left between them. This CDR3 has 17 residues. Here the CDR3 DNA reads TGTGCCAGCAGTTTATCGGCAGGCAGGGACCCCTACAATGAGCAGTTCTTC. This sequence encodes CASSLSAGRDPYNEQFF.

The V gene is TRBV25-1, the J gene TRBJ2-3; D gene uncertain. Trimming took 5 bases from V and 2 from J, leaving 11 bases between them. This CDR3 has 14 residues. Looked up from germline, CDR1 is MGHDK and CDR2 is SYGVNS. The CDR3 protein is CASSLLGTTDTQYF. The CDR3, as DNA: TGTGCCAGCAGTTTGCTTGGAACCACAGATACGCAGTATTTT.

The genes are TRBV27 and TRBJ1-2, with 7 bases that match TRBD1. CDR1 and CDR2 from the germline V gene are MNHEY and SMNVEV (reference sequence). The CDR3 contains 18 residues. With V trimmed by 5 bases and J by 6 bases, 21 bases remained unmatched. The CDR3 loop reads CASSRLPDRFIFGDGYTF. The DNA for the CDR3 is TGTGCCAGCAGTCGTTTGCCGGACAGGTTTATATTCGGGGATGGCTACACCTTC.

This clone was seen only once. The chain recombines TRBV19 with TRBJ2-5, with 9 positions matching TRBD2. The junction had 10 bases not matched to a gene; V was cut back by 7 bases and J by 1 base. Germline assignment: CDR1 LNHDA and CDR2 SQIVND (reference sequence). This CDR3 has 16 residues. The CDR3 DNA follows: TGTGCCAGTACCCGCGGTAGCGGGGGCCTCCAAGAGACCCAGTACTTC. It yields the protein CASTRGSGGLQETQYF.

This sequence joins TRBV27 and TRBJ2-6, with D tentatively TRBD1 (5 bases). The CDR3 length is 20 residues. Trimming stripped 7 bases from V and 0 bases from J, with 25 bases between. Germline V gene lookup returns CDR1 MNHEY and CDR2 SMNVEV (reference sequence). This CDR3 reads CASTRRGQLIRNSGANVLTF. In nucleotides, the CDR3 is TGTGCCAGCACTCGAAGGGGCCAGTTAATACGAAACTCTGGGGCCAACGTCCTGACTTTC.

The chain carries TRBV11-3 and TRBJ2-1; 9 bases line up with TRBD2. With V trimmed by 5 bases and J by 12 bases, 17 bases remained unmatched. The CDR3 spans 16 residues. Germline loops: CDR1 SGHNT, CDR2 YENEEA. The CDR3 DNA is TGTGCCAGCAGCCGGGGTGGAGCGGGGGGAATTGGTGGGCAGTTCTTC. Residues: CASSRGGAGGIGGQFF.

The chain joins TRBV7-2 to TRBJ2-2; the match to TRBD2 covers 9 bases. The CDR3 has 16 residues. V was pared by 1 base and J by 4 bases, with 4 bases of the junction left unmatched. Germline values: CDR1 SGHTA, CDR2 FQGNSA. CDR3 sequence (DNA): TGTGCCAGCAGCTTAGTACTAGCGGGTCGCACCGGGGAGCTGTTTTTT. The encoded protein is CASSLVLAGRTGELFF.

The gene calls are TRBV9 and TRBJ2-1; 10 bases are a match to TRBD2. Germline V gives CDR1 SGDLS, CDR2 YYNGEE. The CDR3 is 15 residues long. V was clipped by 3 bases and J by 6 bases; unmatched bases: 6. In nucleotides, the CDR3 is TGTGCCAGCAGCGCCCCCGGGACTAGCGTCAATGAGCAGTTCTTC. It is translated as CASSAPGTSVNEQFF.

The chain uses TRBV28 and TRBJ1-5; 7 nucleotides align to TRBD1. CDR1 is MDHEN and CDR2 is SYDVKM in the germline V gene. V was pared by 5 bases and J by 3 bases, with 7 bases of the junction left unmatched. The CDR3 sequence is 15 residues long. The CDR3 sequence: CASSPGTEANQPQHF. CDR3 bases: TGTGCCAGCAGTCCCGGGACAGAAGCCAATCAGCCCCAGCATTTT.

The J gene is TRBJ1-4, the V gene TRBV4-2, with unresolved D. Germline-derived CDR1 and CDR2 are LGHNA and YNFKEQ. V was clipped by 1 base and J by 2 bases, with 5 bases between them. This CDR3 contains 14 residues. The chain's CDR3 is CASSQVMTNEKLFF. The CDR3 DNA is TGTGCCAGCAGCCAAGTGATGACTAATGAAAAACTGTTTTTT.

The chain recombines TRBV7-3 with TRBJ2-3, with D perhaps TRBD2 (6 bases). Germline lookup yields CDR1 SGHTA and CDR2 FQGTGA. Trimming left V 4 bases short and J 0 bases short, with 17 bases between. The CDR3 loop spans 17 amino acids. The CDR3 loop is CASSSDRGGVSTDTQYF. The CDR3 nucleotides read TGTGCCAGCAGCTCCGATAGGGGCGGGGTTAGCACAGATACGCAGTATTTT.

J is TRBJ2-5 and V is TRBV6-5; no definite D call. CDR1 and CDR2 (germline): MNHEY, SVGAGI. CDR3 length equals 12 residues. Deletions cut 2 bases from V and 9 bases from J, with 10 bases between. The CDR3 DNA reads as TGTGCCAGCAGTTACACGAACGGAGCCCAGTACTTC. Translating gives CASSYTNGAQYF.

This clone was seen just once. V is TRBV19 and J is TRBJ2-3; 8 bases agree with TRBD2. Germline CDR1 LNHDA, CDR2 SQIVND (reference sequence). This CDR3 is 14 amino acids long. V gave up 6 bases and J gave up 1 base; unmatched junction bases: 3. The CDR3 nucleotides are TGTGCCAGTAGGTCGGGGGGGGGCACAGATACGCAGTATTTT. It is translated as CASRSGGGTDTQYF.

This clone is a singleton in its sample. This chain uses TRBV19 with TRBJ1-1, with TRBD1 as a possible D gene (5 bases). There are 16 residues in the CDR3. Trimming pared 1 base from V and 5 bases from J, leaving 17 bases between. Germline V gene lookup returns CDR1 LNHDA and CDR2 SQIVND (reference sequence). The CDR3 sequence is CASSIVAGSLMTEAFF. Here the CDR3 DNA reads TGTGCCAGTAGTATAGTTGCAGGGTCACTAATGACTGAAGCTTTCTTT.

This clone was seen once. The chain is built from TRBV28 and TRBJ1-3; D uncertain. Germline values: CDR1 MDHEN, CDR2 SYDVKM. The CDR3 extends over 11 amino acids. V lost 11 bases, J lost 3 bases, and 8 bases lay in between. CDR3 region: CAGSYGNTIYF. The CDR3 coding sequence is TGTGCCGGATCGTATGGAAACACCATATATTTT.

In its sample, this clone was seen a few times. The chain links TRBV7-2 to TRBJ1-2, with 7 bases fitting TRBD1. The CDR3 is 16 amino acids. Germline V lookup: CDR1 SGHTA, CDR2 FQGNSA. V lost 3 bases, J lost 0 bases, and 7 bases stayed unmatched. Written as DNA, the CDR3 is TGTGCCAGCAGCTTGATGGGGACAGTCTCTAACTATGGCTACACCTTC. Translated, it gives CASSLMGTVSNYGYTF.

This clone has more than one count but fewer than ten. This sequence joins TRBV2 and TRBJ2-1; D remains unclear. V shed 2 bases and J shed 3 bases, with 5 bases lying between them. CDR1 and CDR2 (germline): SNHLY, FYNNEI. The CDR3 is 13 amino acids. The chain's CDR3 is CASSEQYYNEQFF. The CDR3 bases are TGTGCCAGCAGTGAACAATACTACAATGAGCAGTTCTTC.